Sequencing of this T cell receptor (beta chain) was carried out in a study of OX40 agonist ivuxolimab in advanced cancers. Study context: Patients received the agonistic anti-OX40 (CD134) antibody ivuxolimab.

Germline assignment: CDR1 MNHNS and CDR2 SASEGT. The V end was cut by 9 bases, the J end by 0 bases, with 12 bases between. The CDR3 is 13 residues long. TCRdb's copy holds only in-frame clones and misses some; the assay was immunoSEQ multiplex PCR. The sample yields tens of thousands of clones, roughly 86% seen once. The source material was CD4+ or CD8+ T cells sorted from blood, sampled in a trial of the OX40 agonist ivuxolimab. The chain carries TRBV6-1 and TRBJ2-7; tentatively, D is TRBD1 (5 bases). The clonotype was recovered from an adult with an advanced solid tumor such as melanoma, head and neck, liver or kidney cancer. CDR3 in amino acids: CASQTASSYEQYF. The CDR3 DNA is TGTGCCAGTCAGACAGCTAGCTCCTACGAGCAGTACTTC.